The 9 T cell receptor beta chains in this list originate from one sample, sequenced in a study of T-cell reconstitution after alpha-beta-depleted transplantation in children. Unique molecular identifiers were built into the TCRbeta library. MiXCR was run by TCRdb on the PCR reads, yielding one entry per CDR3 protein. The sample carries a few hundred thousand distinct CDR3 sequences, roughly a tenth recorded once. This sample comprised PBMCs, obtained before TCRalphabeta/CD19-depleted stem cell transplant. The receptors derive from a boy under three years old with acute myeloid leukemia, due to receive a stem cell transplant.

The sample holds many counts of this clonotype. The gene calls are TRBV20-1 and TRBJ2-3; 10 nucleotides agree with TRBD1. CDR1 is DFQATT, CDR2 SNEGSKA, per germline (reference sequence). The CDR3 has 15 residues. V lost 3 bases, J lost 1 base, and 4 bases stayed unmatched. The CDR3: CSARAGTGGTDTQYF. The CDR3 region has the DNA TGCAGTGCTAGGGCCGGGACAGGGGGCACAGATACGCAGTATTTT.

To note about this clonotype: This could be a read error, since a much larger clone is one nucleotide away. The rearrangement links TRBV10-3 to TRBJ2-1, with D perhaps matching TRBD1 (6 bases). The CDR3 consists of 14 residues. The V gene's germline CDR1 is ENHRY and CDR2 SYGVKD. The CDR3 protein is CAFRGWAHHNEQFF. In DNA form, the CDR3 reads TGTGCCTTCAGGGGCTGGGCTCACCACAATGAGCAGTTCTTC.

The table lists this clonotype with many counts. The CDR3 spells CSVDQETETQYF. The CDR3 DNA is TGCAGCGTTGATCAGGAGACAGAGACCCAGTACTTC. The chain employs TRBV29-1 and TRBJ2-5, with no clear D. This CDR3 is built from 12 residues. Between the trimmed V and J ends, which lost 3 bases and 4 bases, there was a span of 9 bases. Germline V CDR1 and CDR2: SQVTM, ANQGSEA. Supplemented by reference TRBV29-1 and TRBJ2-5, the full variable domain reads SAVISQKPSRDICQRGTSLTIQCQVDSQVTMMFWYRQQPGQSLTLIATANQGSEATYESGFVIDKFPISRPNLTFSTLTVSNMSPEDSSIYLCSVDQETETQYFGPGTRLLVL.

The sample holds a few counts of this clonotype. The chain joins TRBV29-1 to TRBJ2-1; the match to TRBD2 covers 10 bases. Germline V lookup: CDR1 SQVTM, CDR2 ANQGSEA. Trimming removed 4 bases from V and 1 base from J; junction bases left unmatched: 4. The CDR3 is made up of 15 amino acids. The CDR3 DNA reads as TGCAGCGTTGTCAAGCGGGGGGGTTCCTACAATGAGCAGTTCTTC. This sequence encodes CSVVKRGGSYNEQFF.

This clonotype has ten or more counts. CDR3 in amino acids: CASSFRPSTGELFF. The CDR3 DNA is TGTGCCAGCAGTTTCCGGCCCTCCACCGGGGAGCTGTTTTTT. The chain couples TRBV27 to TRBJ2-2; D unresolved. This CDR3 has 14 residues. V gave up 3 bases and J gave up 4 bases, with 9 bases separating them. Looked up from germline, CDR1 is MNHEY and CDR2 is SMNVEV (reference sequence).

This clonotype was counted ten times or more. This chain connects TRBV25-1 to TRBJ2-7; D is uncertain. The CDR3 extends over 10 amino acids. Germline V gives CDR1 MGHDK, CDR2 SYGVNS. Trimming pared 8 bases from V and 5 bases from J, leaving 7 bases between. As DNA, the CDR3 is TGTGCCAGCGGGTATAACGAGCAGTACTTC. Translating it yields CASGYNEQYF.

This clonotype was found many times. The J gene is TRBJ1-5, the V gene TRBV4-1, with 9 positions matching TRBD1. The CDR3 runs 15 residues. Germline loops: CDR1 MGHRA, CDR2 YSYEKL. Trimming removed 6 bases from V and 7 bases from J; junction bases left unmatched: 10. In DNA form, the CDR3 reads TGCGCCAGCAGACGTACGGGACAGGGAGACCAGCCCCAGCATTTT. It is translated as CASRRTGQGDQPQHF.

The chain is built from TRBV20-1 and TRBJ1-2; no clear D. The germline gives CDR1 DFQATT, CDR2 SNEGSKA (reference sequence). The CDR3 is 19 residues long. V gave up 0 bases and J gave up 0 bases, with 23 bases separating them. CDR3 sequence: CSARDPSTSWARPNYGYTF. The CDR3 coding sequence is TGCAGTGCTAGAGATCCCTCGACTTCCTGGGCAAGGCCTAACTATGGCTACACCTTC.

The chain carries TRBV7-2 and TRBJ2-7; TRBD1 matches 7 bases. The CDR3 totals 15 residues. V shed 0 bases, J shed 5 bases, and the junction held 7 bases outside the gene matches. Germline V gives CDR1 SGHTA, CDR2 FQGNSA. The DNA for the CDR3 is TGTGCCAGCAGCTTAGCCGGGGACAGATCGAACGAGCAGTACTTC. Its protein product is CASSLAGDRSNEQYF.